The T cell receptor beta chain under discussion was sequenced for a study of blood T cell repertoires in COVID-19. Study context: From T cells, B-cell-depleted T cells, or PBMCs came the material, which was cDNA or gDNA.

CDR1 and CDR2 (germline): SGHRS, YFSETQ. This CDR3 spans 19 amino acids. With V trimmed by 1 base and J by 4 bases, 20 bases remained unmatched. Repertoires were generated with immunoSEQ multiplex PCR, while TCRdb's copy carries only in-frame clones and drops some. The data show more than 200,000 clones, about 85% seen once. The rearrangement links TRBV5-1 to TRBJ2-7; 7 positions agree with TRBD2. The TCR sequence derives from a man aged 18 to 30 with active or convalescent COVID-19. The sample consisted of peripheral blood. CDR3 in amino acids: CASSLFWRGEGLRSYEQYF. The CDR3 region has the DNA TGCGCCAGCAGCTTGTTCTGGAGGGGAGAGGGACTACGATCTTACGAGCAGTACTTC.